This TCR beta chain was identified during a study of T cell responses to AZD1222 COVID-19 vaccine. Whether given at about 4 or about 12 weeks, second doses were pooled. Study-wide findings and caveats: Following two doses of AZD1222, Spike-specific TCR breadth and depth rose. Spike was spanned by vaccine-associated CD4 TCRs, with dominance at 160-218 and 743-854. The donor cohort was predominantly white British with a female majority, and clonal diversity may have been underestimated.

With regard to this clone: The target antigen is unknown.

Clones were read by immunoSEQ multiplex PCR, and TCRdb kept only the in-frame ones, dropping some. The sample carries 110,000 to 150,000 clones, roughly 91% recorded once. Germline CDR1 is DFQATT and CDR2 is SNEGSKA (reference sequence). Trimming cost V 5 bases and J 5 bases, with 9 bases left between them. CDR3 length equals 11 residues. Sequenced material: peripheral blood, taken 28 days after the second AZD1222 dose. The chain joins TRBV20-1 to TRBJ2-5; D gene unclear. The sequence was collected from an adult who received the AZD1222 COVID-19 vaccine. Here the CDR3 DNA reads TGCAGTGCTGGGCCTCCGGAGACCCAGTACTTC. Amino acids: CSAGPPETQYF.